The rows below give T cell receptor beta chains drawn from one sample of a study of cytomegalovirus exposure and HLA in healthy donors. Sequenced by immunoSEQ multiplex PCR; TCRdb stores in-frame clones only, minus some. This sample has about 130,000 clones, with approximately 91% found just once. The sequencing sample was made of PBMCs. These receptors all stem from a woman under 30 in good health and CMV-seronegative. Both conserved end residues are trimmed from each CDR3. Rows may omit the clone size; those that give it use once, few, many or a size class.

CDR3 | J | size | V
ASSTGTGTSDEQY | TRBJ2-7 | NA | TRBV27
AISGTVYEQY | TRBJ2-7 | NA | TRBV10-3
ASSLRRERRNEQF | TRBJ2-1 | NA | TRBV7-9
ASSPTRGLYYGYT | TRBJ1-2 | once | TRBV7-8
ASRGTAYYGYT | TRBJ1-2 | NA | TRBV6-5
ASRLAGSLTGELF | TRBJ2-2 | NA | TRBV19
ASTGRVMAGELF | TRBJ2-2 | NA | TRBV6-6
ASSIRDRENFYQPQH | TRBJ1-5 | NA | TRBV19
ASSLTGSTDTQY | TRBJ2-3 | NA | TRBV5-4
AIKGADFWGTEAF | TRBJ1-1 | NA | TRBV19
ASSPSTGTAGNTIY | TRBJ1-3 | NA | TRBV11-3
ASSLGQGGVYGYT | TRBJ1-2 | once | TRBV7-9
ASSLPGLAGDNEQF | TRBJ2-1 | NA | TRBV28
ASSLDGQGNTEAF | TRBJ1-1 | NA | TRBV5-1
ASSLMGRTPAEEQY | TRBJ2-7 | NA | TRBV11-2
ASSQGLQGNTEAF | TRBJ1-1 | NA | TRBV4-1
ASSLPREGYHNEQF | TRBJ2-1 | NA | TRBV7-3
ASSSTSGFYEQY | TRBJ2-7 | NA | TRBV5-6
ASHPTSGHNLGVTGELF | TRBJ2-2 | NA | TRBV7-2
ASSVKGAYGELF | TRBJ2-2 | NA | TRBV19
ASSYSDRVTEAF | TRBJ1-1 | few | TRBV6-5
ASSLSPSGQETQY | TRBJ2-5 | NA | TRBV27
ASSQAASGLSYEQY | TRBJ2-7 | NA | TRBV4-1
ASSFLGTGHNGYT | TRBJ1-2 | NA | TRBV7-8
ASSLHAGGAYEQY | TRBJ2-7 | NA | TRBV7-2
ASRTGLNTEAF | TRBJ1-1 | NA | TRBV6-5
ASSSNPGLAGDEQF | TRBJ2-1 | NA | TRBV11-2
SVRTGHGDTEAF | TRBJ1-1 | NA | TRBV29-1
ASSLRRLAGDEQY | TRBJ2-7 | NA | TRBV7-9
ASNPGLAPYNEQF | TRBJ2-1 | NA | TRBV6-5
ASSPPADPYEQY | TRBJ2-7 | NA | TRBV9
ASRHRGQQPQH | TRBJ1-5 | NA | TRBV28
ASSKGVETQY | TRBJ2-5 | NA | TRBV19
ASKSQVALNTEAF | TRBJ1-1 | NA | TRBV27
ASSHGSRTSGRKPYEQY | TRBJ2-7 | NA | TRBV4-1
ASSHPPTSGPQTSTDTQY | TRBJ2-3 | NA | TRBV4-2
ASSPHLGELF | TRBJ2-2 | NA | TRBV11-3
ASSRGTSGANEQF | TRBJ2-1 | NA | TRBV4-2
ASSPGNLQETQY | TRBJ2-5 | NA | TRBV11-2
ASSPDSTGELF | TRBJ2-2 | NA | TRBV6-5
ASSAGQGIGEAF | TRBJ1-1 | once | TRBV5-1
ASSEPGIHEQY | TRBJ2-7 | NA | TRBV6-1
ASSLYRGWGTEAF | TRBJ1-1 | NA | TRBV6-5
ASGLVQIAGGPRETQY | TRBJ2-5 | NA | TRBV12-5
ASSLGLAEVLGTDTQY | TRBJ2-3 | NA | TRBV5-4
ASSLGEGVGTEQY | TRBJ2-7 | NA | TRBV6-1
ASSKAGGFTDTQY | TRBJ2-3 | NA | TRBV9
ASSFLGGFATNEKLF | TRBJ1-4 | NA | TRBV11-1
ASSWDNYYEQY | TRBJ2-7 | NA | TRBV11-3
ASSYTRTGGNYGYT | TRBJ1-2 | once | TRBV6-5
ASSSGLVVSTDTQY | TRBJ2-3 | once | TRBV6-5
ASSTGSAWDEQF | TRBJ2-1 | NA | TRBV5-6
ASSLRTGDQETQY | TRBJ2-5 | NA | TRBV7-8
ASSLAGGMYEQY | TRBJ2-7 | NA | TRBV27
ASSPGTGANYGYT | TRBJ1-2 | NA | TRBV7-9
ASSLELAGPSYEQY | TRBJ2-7 | NA | TRBV13